This T cell receptor (beta chain) was captured in a study of CD8 T cells in Susac syndrome. This CDR3 is built from 16 residues. CDR1 and CDR2 from the germline V gene are ENHRY and SYGVKD. V lost 0 bases and J 0 bases, leaving 9 bases between the germline ends. When the RNA was reverse transcribed, random hexamers were used with an input of roughly 0.5 to 1 ug. TCRdb redid the calling of the immunoSEQ multiplex PCR reads with MiXCR, one entry per CDR3 protein. This sample has 250,000 to 350,000 distinct CDR3 sequences, with about 85% found just once. The study sequenced TCR beta in blood CD8+ and CD4+ T cells.

The rearrangement uses TRBV10-3 and TRBJ1-3; D is uncertain. This receptor was taken from a human donor with multiple sclerosis. Sequencing was done on a sample of CD8+ T cells from PBMCs. DNA for the CDR3: TGTGCCATCAGTGAGTCAAGCCGAGTCTCTGGAAACACCATATATTTT. Protein product: CAISESSRVSGNTIYF.